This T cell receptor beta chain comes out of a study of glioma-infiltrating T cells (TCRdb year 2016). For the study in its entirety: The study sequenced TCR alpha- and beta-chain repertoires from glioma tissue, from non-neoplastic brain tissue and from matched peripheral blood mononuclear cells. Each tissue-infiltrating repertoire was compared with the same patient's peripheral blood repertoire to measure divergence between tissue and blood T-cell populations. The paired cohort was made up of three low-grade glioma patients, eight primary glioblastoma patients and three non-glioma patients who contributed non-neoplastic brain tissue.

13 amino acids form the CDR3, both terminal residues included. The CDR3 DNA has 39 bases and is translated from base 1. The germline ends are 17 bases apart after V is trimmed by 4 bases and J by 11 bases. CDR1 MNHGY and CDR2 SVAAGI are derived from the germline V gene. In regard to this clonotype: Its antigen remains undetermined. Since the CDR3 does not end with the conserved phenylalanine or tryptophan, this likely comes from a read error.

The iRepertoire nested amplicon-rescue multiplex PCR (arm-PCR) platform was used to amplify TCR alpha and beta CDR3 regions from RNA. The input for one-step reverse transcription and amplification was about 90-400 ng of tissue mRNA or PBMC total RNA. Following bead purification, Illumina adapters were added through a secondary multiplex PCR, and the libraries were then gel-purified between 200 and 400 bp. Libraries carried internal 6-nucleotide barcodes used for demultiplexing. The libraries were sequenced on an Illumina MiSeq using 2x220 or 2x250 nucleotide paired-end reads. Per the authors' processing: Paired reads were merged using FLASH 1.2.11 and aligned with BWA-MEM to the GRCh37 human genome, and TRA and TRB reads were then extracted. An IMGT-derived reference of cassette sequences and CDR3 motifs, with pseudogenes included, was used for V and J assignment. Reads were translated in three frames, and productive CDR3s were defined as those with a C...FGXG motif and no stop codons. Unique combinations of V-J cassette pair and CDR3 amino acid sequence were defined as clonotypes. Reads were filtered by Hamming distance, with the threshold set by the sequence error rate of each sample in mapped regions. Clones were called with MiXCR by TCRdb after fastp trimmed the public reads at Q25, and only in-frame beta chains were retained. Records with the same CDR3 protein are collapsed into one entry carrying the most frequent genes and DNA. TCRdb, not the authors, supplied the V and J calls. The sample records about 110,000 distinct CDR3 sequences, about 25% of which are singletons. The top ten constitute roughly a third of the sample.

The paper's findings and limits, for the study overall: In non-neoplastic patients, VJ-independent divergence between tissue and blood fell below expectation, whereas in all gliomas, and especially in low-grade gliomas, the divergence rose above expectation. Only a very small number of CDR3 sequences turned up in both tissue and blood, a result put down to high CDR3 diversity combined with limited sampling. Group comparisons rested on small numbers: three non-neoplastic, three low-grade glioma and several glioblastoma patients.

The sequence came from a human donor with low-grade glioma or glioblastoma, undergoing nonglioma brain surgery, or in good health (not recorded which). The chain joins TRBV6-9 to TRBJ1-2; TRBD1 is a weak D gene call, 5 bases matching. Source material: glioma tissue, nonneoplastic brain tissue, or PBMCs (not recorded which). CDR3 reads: CASSFRALGGYTL. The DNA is TGTGCCAGCAGTTTCAGGGCCCTGGGTGGATACACCCTC.